One and the same sample provided the 9 T cell receptor beta chains below, sequenced in a study of CXCR3-negative and CXCR3-positive naive CD8 T cells. Whole-study results and caveats: When CXCR3-positive naive cells were set against CXCR3-negative naive cells, the former had more hydrophobic TRB CDR3s.

It was by 5' RACE with UMI labels that the TRB cDNA libraries were prepared. TCRdb re-called the 5' RACE reads; one entry per CDR3 protein, DNA not given. Its table records approximately 65,000 distinct CDR3 sequences. For these TCRs, the target antigens are not known. The sample taken for sequencing was naive CXCR3+ CD8+ T cells from blood. The subset was: CD45RO-CCR7+CD27+CD95- naive CD8+ T cells expressing CXCR3 (TNR3+). Every receptor here comes from a human donor in good health. Some clones in this sample may be carry-over from other donors' samples.

The V gene is TRBV14, the J gene TRBJ2-2. CDR1 is SGHDN and CDR2 is FVKESK in the germline V gene. There are 15 residues in the CDR3. CDR3 sequence: CASSQDPSSTGELFF.

This sequence joins TRBV29-1 and TRBJ2-7; TCRdb outputs TRBD2, but without DNA this stays unchecked. In germline, CDR1 is SQVTM, CDR2 ANQGSEA. CDR3 length equals 13 residues. CDR3 sequence reads: CSAMGGGSYEQYF.

CDR3 in amino acids: CASSFDRGSYEQYF. The gene calls are TRBV7-3 and TRBJ2-7. Per the germline V gene, CDR1 is SGHTA and CDR2 is FQGTGA. CDR3 size: 14 residues.

The chain is built from TRBV7-9 and TRBJ2-1. The germline V gene encodes CDR1 SEHNR and CDR2 FQNEAQ (reference sequence). The CDR3 runs 15 residues. CDR3 protein: CASSLGTSFYNEQFF. Supplemented by reference TRBV7-9 and TRBJ2-1, the full variable domain reads DTGVSQNPRHKITKRGQNVTFRCDPISEHNRLYWYRQTLGQGPEFLTYFQNEAQLEKSRLLSDRFSAERPKGSFSTLEIQRTEQGDSAMYLCASSLGTSFYNEQFFGPGTRLTVL.

The chain uses TRBV4-2 and TRBJ2-7; as DNA is missing, the TRBD1 call by TCRdb cannot be tested. CDR3 length: 18 residues. Per germline, CDR1 LGHNA and CDR2 YNFKEQ. The CDR3 loop is CASSPPSLLGSGSYEQYF.

V gene TRBV21-1 combines with J gene TRBJ2-7; TCRdb returns TRBD1, unconfirmable since there is no DNA. TRBV21-1 is a pseudogene segment. This CDR3 has 14 amino acids. CDR3 amino acids: CASSNLTDSYEQYF.

The chain has TRBV4-3 and TRBJ2-3. Germline V gene lookup returns CDR1 LGHNA and CDR2 YSLEER. The CDR3 is 15 amino acids. The CDR3 sequence: CASSQGATERDTQYF.

The rearrangement links TRBV20-1 to TRBJ2-3; lacking DNA, the TRBD2 call made by TCRdb goes unchecked. This CDR3 is 13 amino acids long. Per germline, CDR1 DFQATT and CDR2 SNEGSKA (reference sequence). Here the CDR3 reads CSVPIPAPDTQYF.

The CDR3 sequence: CASSFTGVDHNSPLHF. The chain carries TRBV5-1 and TRBJ1-6; the TRBD1 assignment by TCRdb is unverifiable without DNA. From germline, CDR1 is SGHRS and CDR2 YFSETQ. There are 16 residues in the CDR3.